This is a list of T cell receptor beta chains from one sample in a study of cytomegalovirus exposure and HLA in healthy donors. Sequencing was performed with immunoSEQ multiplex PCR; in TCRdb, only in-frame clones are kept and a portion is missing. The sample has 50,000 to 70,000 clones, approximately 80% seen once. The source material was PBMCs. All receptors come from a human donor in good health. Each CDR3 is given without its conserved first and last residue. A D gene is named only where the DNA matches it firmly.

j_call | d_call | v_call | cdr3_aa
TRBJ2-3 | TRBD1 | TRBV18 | ASSPGSGGSTDTQY
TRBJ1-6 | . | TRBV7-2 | ASSSPRGSTYNSPLH
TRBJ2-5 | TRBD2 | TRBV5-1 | ASSYGLAALQETQY
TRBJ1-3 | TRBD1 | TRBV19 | ASSDDRVPGNTIY
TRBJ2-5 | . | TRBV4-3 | ASSQDFQGLETQY
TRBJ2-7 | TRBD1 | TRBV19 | ASSTTTGLGYEQY
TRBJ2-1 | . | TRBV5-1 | ASSLARGGSYNEQF
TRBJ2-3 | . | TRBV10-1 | ASSEFLPGLTSTDTQY
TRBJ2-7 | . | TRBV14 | ASSQSYEQY
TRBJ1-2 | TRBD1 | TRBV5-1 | ASASGTGGLYGYT
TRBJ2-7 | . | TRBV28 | ASSLYGSTYEQY
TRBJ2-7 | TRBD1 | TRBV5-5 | ASSSGQGQYEQY
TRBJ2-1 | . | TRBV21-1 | ASSPDRGDDNEQF
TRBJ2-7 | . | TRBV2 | ASSEENGRDEQY
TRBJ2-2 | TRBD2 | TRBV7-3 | ASTWTSGAGGELF
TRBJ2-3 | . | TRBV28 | ASSSLTGTQY
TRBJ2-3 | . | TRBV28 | ACNSRGRLDTDTQY
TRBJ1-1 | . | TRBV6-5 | ASSYLSGGSTEAF
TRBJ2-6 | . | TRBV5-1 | ASSLPQDSFSGANVLT
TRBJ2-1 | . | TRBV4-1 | ASSQVSGHLNEQF
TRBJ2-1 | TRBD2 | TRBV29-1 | SVVQGTSGSYNEQF
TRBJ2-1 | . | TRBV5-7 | ASSSLVRSINEQF
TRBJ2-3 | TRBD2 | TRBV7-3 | ASSLGSGGQADTQY